This record covers a single T cell receptor (beta chain). Its matching antigen is unknown. Researchers used roughly 3,800 ng of total RNA for each TCR library. One entry per CDR3 protein, without DNA, is what TCRdb gives after re-calling the 5' RACE reads. In total, the table holds some 190,000 distinct CDR3 sequences. The sample comes from a study of monozygotic twins with inflammatory bowel disease. Study conclusions and caveats: A single strong clonotype or signal linked to IBD was not supported.

Someone took an approximately 2.3 ml blood sample from each of the donors. Investigators extracted total RNA from whole blood and did not sort T cells. This clonotype originated in a human donor with ulcerative colitis or Crohn's disease, or a healthy co-twin of an affected twin (not recorded which). The source material was blood.

The chain's CDR3 is CATSDSTHRSYEQYF. The chain recombines TRBV24-1 with TRBJ2-7. Germline CDR1 is KGHDR and CDR2 is SFDVKD. This CDR3 has 15 residues.